Listed here are 28 T cell receptor beta chains from one sample, sequenced in a study of blood T cell repertoires in COVID-19. TCRdb's table, derived via immunoSEQ multiplex PCR, lists solely in-frame clones and lacks some. The table has about 220,000 clones, 84% seen once. Material for sequencing was PBMCs or T cells enriched from blood (not recorded which). All receptors derive from a woman between 35 and 50 years old who had recovered from COVID-19.

V and J are TRBV24-1 and TRBJ1-6; D ambiguous. This CDR3 spans 13 amino acids. Germline V gives CDR1 KGHDR, CDR2 SFDVKD. V dropped 9 bases and J dropped 7 bases, with 12 bases sitting between them. CDR3 nucleotides: TGTGCCACCCAACCTTCGGGGAATTCACCCCTCCACTTT. Encoded protein: CATQPSGNSPLHF.

This clone has just one count. The chain combines TRBV5-3 with TRBJ2-1; 7 nucleotides agree with TRBD2. TRBV5-3 has ORF status, its function being uncertain. There are 15 residues in the CDR3. Trimming cost V 4 bases and J 2 bases; bases outside gene matches: 6. In DNA, the CDR3 is TGTGCCAGAAGCACCCGGGGGAGGGCCTACAATGAGCAGTTCTTC. This sequence encodes CARSTRGRAYNEQFF.

This clone came up many times. V gene TRBV7-9 combines with J gene TRBJ2-6, with D possibly TRBD1 on 5 matching bases. CDR1 and CDR2 from the germline V gene are SEHNR and FQNEAQ (reference sequence). V lost 5 bases and J lost 1, with 21 bases in between. The CDR3 has 19 amino acids. The CDR3 DNA sequence: TGTGCCAGCAGCCTAGGGCAGGGCCTATTTCGATCTGGGGCCAACGTCCTGACTTTC. This codes for CASSLGQGLFRSGANVLTF.

This chain joins TRBV6-4 and TRBJ2-1; 8 bases agree with TRBD2. Germline CDR1 is MRHNA and CDR2 is SNTAGT. Trimming removed 4 bases from V and 2 bases from J; junction bases left unmatched: 4. The CDR3 length is 15 residues. The CDR3 nucleotides are TGTGCCAGCAGTGTCGGGACTAGACCCTACAATGAGCAGTTCTTC. Translation gives CASSVGTRPYNEQFF.

This chain uses TRBV30 with TRBJ1-3; TRBD1 agrees at 7 bases. J gave up 4 bases and V 2 bases, and 8 bases lay outside the gene matches. Germline assignment: CDR1 GTSNPN and CDR2 SVGIG (reference sequence). The CDR3 runs to 15 residues. The DNA for the CDR3 is TGTGCCTGGAGTCTAGACAGGGTTTCCGGAAACACCATATATTTT. This translates into CAWSLDRVSGNTIYF. Complete variable domain (other parts from reference TRBV30 and TRBJ1-3): SQTIHQWPATLVQPVGSPLSLECTVEGTSNPNLYWYRQAAGRGLQLLFYSVGIGQISSEVPQNLSASRPQDRQFILSSKKLLLSDSGFYLCAWSLDRVSGNTIYFGEGSWLTVV.

This rearrangement joins TRBV19 to TRBJ1-6; tentatively, D is TRBD1 (5 bases). The V gene's germline CDR1 is LNHDA and CDR2 SQIVND (reference sequence). The ends were cut back, 4 bases at V and 5 bases at J, with 12 bases in the middle. CDR3 length: 15 residues. Here the CDR3 reads CASSTKAGDNSPLHF. The CDR3 bases are TGTGCCAGTAGTACCAAGGCGGGGGATAATTCACCCCTCCACTTT. The whole variable domain, filled in from reference TRBV19 and TRBJ1-6, reads DGGITQSPKYLFRKEGQNVTLSCEQNLNHDAMYWYRQDPGQGLRLIYYSQIVNDFQKGDIAEGYSVSREKKESFPLTVTSAQKNPTAFYLCASSTKAGDNSPLHFGNGTRLTVT.

The chain uses TRBV28 and TRBJ2-7; maybe TRBD1 (6 bases). The CDR3 spans 15 residues. The V gene's germline CDR1 is MDHEN and CDR2 SYDVKM. V was trimmed by 6 bases and J by 5 bases, leaving 20 bases between them. The CDR3 loop is CASSLDSPISHEQYF. In DNA form, the CDR3 reads TGTGCCAGCAGCCTGGACAGTCCTATTTCCCACGAGCAGTACTTC.

The chain has TRBV5-6 and TRBJ2-1, with D unresolved. The V end was cut by 0 bases, the J end by 3 bases, with 4 bases between. CDR1 is SGHDT, CDR2 YYEEEE, per germline. The length of the CDR3 is 13 residues. DNA for the CDR3: TGTGCCAGCAGCTTGGAGCTCTACAATGAGCAGTTCTTC. As protein: CASSLELYNEQFF.

The V and J genes are TRBV10-3 and TRBJ2-5; 7 nucleotides match TRBD2. The CDR3 length is 12 residues. V was clipped by 6 bases and J by 3 bases; unmatched bases: 1. Germline V lookup: CDR1 ENHRY, CDR2 SYGVKD. CDR3 sequence reads: CAIRREKETQYF. CDR3 nucleotide sequence: TGTGCCATCAGGCGGGAGAAAGAGACCCAGTACTTC.

This clone has a handful of counts. The chain joins TRBV19 to TRBJ1-1; maybe TRBD1 (5 bases). The germline CDR1 and CDR2 sequences are LNHDA and SQIVND (reference sequence). Trimming cost V 8 bases and J 0 bases, with 10 bases left between them. The length of the CDR3 is 13 residues. The CDR3 coding sequence is TGTGCCAGTCGGAGGGGAATGAACACTGAAGCTTTCTTT. Protein product: CASRRGMNTEAFF.

V usage is TRBV4-3 and J usage is TRBJ2-1; tentative D call: TRBD2 (6 bases). The V gene lost 0 bases and the J gene lost 7 bases, with 16 bases spanning the gap. This CDR3 has 16 amino acids. Germline V CDR1 and CDR2: LGHNA, YSLEER. CDR3 bases: TGCGCCAGCAGCCAAGATCTGGGGGGAGGAGGGAATGAGCAGTTCTTC. This translates into CASSQDLGGGGNEQFF.

This clone has a single count. The rearrangement joins TRBV5-1 to TRBJ2-2, with D uncertain. Trimming took 0 bases from V and 5 from J, leaving 8 bases between them. Germline V gives CDR1 SGHRS, CDR2 YFSETQ. The CDR3 has 14 amino acids. Written as DNA, the CDR3 is TGCGCCAGCAGCTTGGCCTACGGGACCGGGGAGCTGTTTTTT. Translation gives CASSLAYGTGELFF.

This clone turned up a few times. This chain uses TRBV5-5 with TRBJ1-1; the D is unclear. Germline values: CDR1 SGHKS, CDR2 YYEKEE (reference sequence). The V and J ends lost 4 bases and 4 bases respectively, with 17 bases between them. The CDR3 has 15 residues. The CDR3 coding sequence is TGTGCCAGCAGCCCGTCCTGGGCGCGGGGCACTGAAGCTTTCTTT. This gives the protein CASSPSWARGTEAFF.

The genes are TRBV9 and TRBJ2-7; 7 positions agree with TRBD2. The V segment lost 4 bases and the J segment 2 bases; nucleotides outside the gene matches: 12. CDR1 SGDLS and CDR2 YYNGEE come from the germline V gene. The CDR3 sequence is 16 residues long. The CDR3 region has the DNA TGTGCCAGCAGCCCCCGCACTTCGGCGGGAGCCTACGAGCAGTACTTC. Translation: CASSPRTSAGAYEQYF.

V usage is TRBV14 and J usage is TRBJ1-4, with TRBD1 matching 7 bases. V trimming: 1 base; J trimming: 0 bases; junction bases outside the gene matches: 8. The CDR3 spans 18 residues. Germline-derived CDR1 and CDR2 are SGHDN and FVKESK. CDR3 nucleotides: TGTGCCAGCAGCCAAGTTGCCCCGGGACAGACAACTAATGAAAAACTGTTTTTT. Residues: CASSQVAPGQTTNEKLFF.

This rearrangement joins TRBV14 to TRBJ1-4, with D unclear. The V gene's germline CDR1 is SGHDN and CDR2 FVKESK. The CDR3 is 12 amino acids. V was shortened by 2 bases and J by 5 bases, with 3 bases between the two germline ends. The CDR3 protein is CASSQQNEKLFF. The CDR3 coding sequence is TGTGCCAGCAGCCAACAGAATGAAAAACTGTTTTTT.

CDR3 residues: CSASIAGAVQETQYF. Written as DNA, the CDR3 is TGCAGTGCAAGTATAGCGGGAGCGGTTCAAGAGACCCAGTACTTC. V gene TRBV20-1 combines with J gene TRBJ2-5, with 9 bases that match TRBD2. The ends lost 6 bases at V and 2 bases at J; junction bases unmatched: 10. The CDR3 length is 15 residues. Germline V gives CDR1 DFQATT, CDR2 SNEGSKA (reference sequence).

This chain uses TRBV7-8 with TRBJ1-1, with D perhaps matching TRBD1 (6 bases). Germline values: CDR1 SGHVS, CDR2 FQNEAQ. The CDR3 has 15 amino acids. Trimming stripped 5 bases from V and 0 bases from J, with 13 bases between. The chain's CDR3 is CASSTIGGMNTEAFF. CDR3 nucleotide sequence: TGTGCCAGCAGCACAATTGGGGGCATGAACACTGAAGCTTTCTTT.

For this clone: Other nucleotide sequences from this sample produce the same CDR3. The chain combines TRBV18 with TRBJ2-5, with D maybe TRBD1 (5 bases). Trimming pared 2 bases from V and 2 bases from J, leaving 9 bases between. The CDR3 is 14 residues long. Germline V CDR1 and CDR2: KGHSH, LQKENI. In DNA form, the CDR3 reads TGTGCCAGCTCACCAAGCGACAGTCAAGAGACCCAGTACTTC. Translation gives CASSPSDSQETQYF.

The chain employs TRBV24-1 and TRBJ2-2, with TRBD2 identical over 8 bases. Germline trimming cut 7 bases from V and 6 bases from J; bases unmatched to any gene: 3. CDR3 length equals 13 residues. CDR1 KGHDR and CDR2 SFDVKD come from the germline V gene. CDR3 sequence: CATSAGRAGELFF. CDR3 in DNA: TGTGCCACCAGCGCCGGGAGGGCCGGGGAGCTGTTTTTT.

This clone was detected a few times. This chain joins TRBV28 and TRBJ2-5; TRBD1 matches 9 bases. Trimming at V came to 4 bases and at J to 2 bases, leaving 14 bases not matched to a gene. Germline CDR1 is MDHEN and CDR2 is SYDVKM. The CDR3 is 18 residues long. CDR3 coding DNA: TGTGCCAGCAGTTCTTTCCAACCGGGACAGGGTAATCAAGAGACCCAGTACTTC. This codes for CASSSFQPGQGNQETQYF.

The table lists this clone with a count of one. The chain has TRBV7-9 and TRBJ1-3, with D maybe TRBD1 (5 bases). V was clipped by 6 bases and J by 0 bases, with 12 bases between them. CDR3 length equals 15 residues. Germline CDR1 is SEHNR and CDR2 is FQNEAQ (reference sequence). The DNA of the CDR3 is TGTGCCAGCAGTTCCAGGGATTACTCTGGAAACACCATATATTTT. Protein product: CASSSRDYSGNTIYF. The complete variable domain, with remaining parts taken from reference TRBV7-9 and TRBJ1-3, reads DTGVSQNPRHKITKRGQNVTFRCDPISEHNRLYWYRQTLGQGPEFLTYFQNEAQLEKSRLLSDRFSAERPKGSFSTLEIQRTEQGDSAMYLCASSSRDYSGNTIYFGEGSWLTVV.

The chain recombines TRBV5-1 with TRBJ2-7, with a possible D match to TRBD2 (6 bases). Germline lookup yields CDR1 SGHRS and CDR2 YFSETQ. CDR3 length: 14 residues. V shed 2 bases and J shed 3 bases, with 12 bases lying between them. In DNA form, the CDR3 reads TGCGCCAGCAGCTTAGGAGGGGAGCGCTACGAGCAGTACTTC. Translation gives CASSLGGERYEQYF.

V and J are TRBV4-1 and TRBJ2-1, with 7 bases lining up with TRBD2. V was clipped by 1 base and J by 2 bases; unmatched bases: 5. From germline, CDR1 is MGHRA and CDR2 YSYEKL. This CDR3 contains 16 residues. The CDR3 protein is CASSQVGGITYNEQFF. The CDR3 nucleotides are TGCGCCAGCAGCCAAGTGGGGGGGATAACCTACAATGAGCAGTTCTTC.

Of note for this clone: At one end, the junction sequence differs from germline, possibly due to a read error. The chain recombines TRBV7-6 with TRBJ2-7; 9 positions match TRBD2. The germline V gene has CDR1 SGHVS and CDR2 FNYEAQ. The CDR3 runs to 13 residues. The CDR3 DNA reads as TGTGCCAGCAGCATAGCGGGAGATTACGAGCAGTACTTC. Translated: CASSIAGDYEQYF.

This chain uses TRBV7-2 with TRBJ2-1; 12 positions match TRBD2. Unmatched junction bases numbered 6, after V lost 0 bases and J lost 6 bases. CDR1 is SGHTA and CDR2 is FQGNSA in the germline V gene. The CDR3 has 17 amino acids. CDR3 DNA: TGTGCCAGCAGCTTAGCACTAGCGGGAGGCTTCTCCAATGAGCAGTTCTTC. It codes for CASSLALAGGFSNEQFF.

The genes are TRBV11-2 and TRBJ2-7, with 9 bases that match TRBD1. The CDR3 contains 14 residues. Germline V gene lookup returns CDR1 SGHAT and CDR2 FQNNGV. V was pared by 1 base and J by 7 bases, with 5 bases of the junction left unmatched. In DNA, the CDR3 is TGTGCCAGCAGCTTAGCCGACAGGGGGGGGGAGCAGTACTTC. Translating gives CASSLADRGGEQYF.

V is TRBV10-3 and J is TRBJ2-2; D ambiguous. This CDR3 spans 14 amino acids. Germline V gene sequence: CDR1 ENHRY, CDR2 SYGVKD. V lost 6 bases, J lost 4 bases, and 12 bases lay in between. CDR3 protein: CAIRGPLGTGELFF. The CDR3, as DNA: TGTGCCATCAGGGGCCCCCTGGGCACCGGGGAGCTGTTTTTT.